One sample yielded the 32 T cell receptor beta chains listed below, sequenced in a study of CD8 T cell repertoires and HIV-1 epitope variants. What these receptors recognize is not known. Sequencing used immunoSEQ multiplex PCR; TCRdb keeps in-frame clones, though not all of them. The table shows fewer than 6,500 clones, with around 70% occurring only once. The sequenced sample was cultured CD8+ T cells derived from PBMCs. Receptors were obtained from a male donor with HIV.

The chain links TRBV7-3 to TRBJ2-3; a possible D gene is TRBD2 (7 bases). CDR1 SGHTA and CDR2 FQGTGA come from the germline V gene. V lost 1 base, J lost 0 bases, and 14 bases lay in between. The CDR3 contains 17 residues. The chain's CDR3 is CASSLIGGQTSTDTQYF. As DNA, the CDR3 is TGTGCCAGCAGCTTAATCGGGGGGCAAACTAGCACAGATACGCAGTATTTT.

In its sample, this clone is medium-sized. CDR3 bases: TGTGCCAGCAGCTTACTGGACGGATCCTACGAGCAGTACTTC. This encodes CASSLLDGSYEQYF. This chain links TRBV7-6 with TRBJ2-7; unclear D gene. The CDR3 spans 14 residues. The V and J ends lost 2 bases and 1 base respectively, with 9 bases between them. Looked up from germline, CDR1 is SGHVS and CDR2 is FNYEAQ.

In its sample, this clone was seen a few times. V and J are TRBV9 and TRBJ2-7; TRBD2 matches at 8 bases. Germline values: CDR1 SGDLS, CDR2 YYNGEE. Unmatched junction bases numbered 6, after V lost 0 bases and J lost 1 base. This CDR3 comprises 16 residues. The CDR3: CASSVGLARYSYEQYF. In DNA, the CDR3 is TGTGCCAGCAGCGTAGGACTAGCGAGGTATTCCTACGAGCAGTACTTC.

The J gene is TRBJ1-1, the V gene TRBV7-2, with 9 bases fitting TRBD1. The CDR3 spans 14 residues. The J segment lost 4 bases and the V segment lost 5 bases, leaving 5 bases of the junction unmatched. Germline CDR1 is SGHTA and CDR2 is FQGNSA. CDR3 nucleotide sequence: TGTGCCAGCAGCCCCCCGGACAGGGGCACTGAAGCTTTCTTT. Translated: CASSPPDRGTEAFF.

This clone was observed a single time. The V gene is TRBV5-5, the J gene TRBJ2-1, with D unclear. CDR1 SGHKS and CDR2 YYEKEE come from the germline V gene (reference sequence). The V end was cut by 5 bases, the J end by 5 bases, with 8 bases between. This CDR3 is 12 amino acids long. CDR3 bases: TGTGCCAGCAGTGGACCACACAATGAGCAGTTCTTC. It codes for CASSGPHNEQFF.

A few counts support this clone. The chain recombines TRBV2 with TRBJ2-1; 9 bases fit TRBD1. The CDR3 is made up of 16 amino acids. V gave up 6 bases and J gave up 5 bases; unmatched junction bases: 11. In germline, CDR1 is SNHLY, CDR2 FYNNEI. CDR3 residues: CASRERTGEPHNEQFF. In nucleotides, the CDR3 is TGTGCCAGCAGAGAGCGGACAGGGGAGCCCCACAATGAGCAGTTCTTC.

This chain uses TRBV5-6 with TRBJ1-5, with TRBD1 identical over 9 bases. Germline lookup yields CDR1 SGHDT and CDR2 YYEEEE. With V trimmed by 4 bases and J by 1 base, 6 bases remained unmatched. The CDR3 loop spans 16 amino acids. DNA for the CDR3: TGTGCCAGCAGCGTCCGGGACAGGGTCAGCAATCAGCCCCAGCATTTT. It yields the protein CASSVRDRVSNQPQHF.

V gene TRBV9 combines with J gene TRBJ2-2; TRBD1 agrees at 7 bases. CDR3 length equals 16 residues. Trimming cost V 4 bases and J 5 bases; bases outside gene matches: 11. Germline V gene sequence: CDR1 SGDLS, CDR2 YYNGEE. CDR3 sequence reads: CASSLPPGGETGELFF. The CDR3 bases are TGTGCCAGCAGCTTACCCCCAGGGGGAGAGACCGGGGAGCTGTTTTTT.

This clone appeared a single time. The rearrangement joins TRBV27 to TRBJ2-5; TRBD2 matches 11 bases. Near its end, the DNA agrees better with TRBJ2-7, so the J call may be wrong. CDR1 is MNHEY, CDR2 SMNVEV, per germline (reference sequence). CDR3 length equals 15 residues. The CDR3 is CASSLYLAGGYEQYF. CDR3 nucleotide sequence: TGTGCCAGCAGTTTATACCTAGCGGGGGGCTACGAGCAGTACTTC.

This clone was detected a few times. The chain carries TRBV6-1 and TRBJ2-1; D is unresolved. Trimming left V 1 base short and J 0 bases short, with 1 base between. The CDR3 has 13 residues. Germline V lookup: CDR1 MNHNS, CDR2 SASEGT. The CDR3 region is CASSEGSYNEQFF. The DNA for the CDR3 is TGTGCCAGCAGTGAAGGCTCCTACAATGAGCAGTTCTTC.

The V and J genes are TRBV28 and TRBJ2-1; 8 bases map to TRBD2. Germline V gives CDR1 MDHEN, CDR2 SYDVKM. This CDR3 comprises 14 residues. DNA of the CDR3: TGTTCGAGCACCCAGCGGGAGCAGTACAATGAGCAGTTCTTC. It specifies CSSTQREQYNEQFF.

This clone was observed a few times. This sequence joins TRBV15 and TRBJ1-5; 7 bases are a match to TRBD1. Unmatched junction bases numbered 5, after V lost 4 bases and J lost 2 bases. The germline CDR1 and CDR2 sequences are LNHNV and YYDKDF (reference sequence). The CDR3 is made up of 15 amino acids. As DNA, the CDR3 is TGTGCCACCAGCAATTCCGGACAGGGCAATCAGCCCCAGCATTTT. It codes for CATSNSGQGNQPQHF.

The chain is built from TRBV5-1 and TRBJ2-5; 8 bases map to TRBD1. The CDR3 contains 14 residues. Germline V gene sequence: CDR1 SGHRS, CDR2 YFSETQ. The ends lost 3 bases at V and 4 bases at J; junction bases unmatched: 5. The DNA of the CDR3 is TGCGCCAGCAGCTCCTCAGGGGGCCGAGAGACCCAGTACTTC. Residues: CASSSSGGRETQYF.

This clone showed up just once. The gene calls are TRBV6-6 and TRBJ2-5, with 8 positions matching TRBD2. V shed 4 bases, J shed 1 base, and the junction held 5 bases outside the gene matches. Germline lookup yields CDR1 MNHNY and CDR2 SVGAGI (reference sequence). The length of the CDR3 is 15 residues. CDR3 sequence reads: CASSSSGGPQETQYF. CDR3 in DNA: TGTGCCAGCAGTTCGAGCGGGGGCCCCCAAGAGACCCAGTACTTC.

The genes are TRBV19 and TRBJ2-1; no clear D gene. The CDR3 sequence is 15 residues long. Germline V CDR1 and CDR2: LNHDA, SQIVND (reference sequence). The V end was cut by 1 base, the J end by 2 bases, with 9 bases between. The CDR3: CASSIAGGPYNEQFF. The CDR3 region has the DNA TGTGCCAGTAGTATAGCTGGCGGACCCTACAATGAGCAGTTCTTC. The full variable domain, its missing parts supplied by reference TRBV19 and TRBJ2-1, is DGGITQSPKYLFRKEGQNVTLSCEQNLNHDAMYWYRQDPGQGLRLIYYSQIVNDFQKGDIAEGYSVSREKKESFPLTVTSAQKNPTAFYLCASSIAGGPYNEQFFGPGTRLTVL.

This chain links TRBV6-5 with TRBJ2-2; TRBD2 is a possible D gene (7 bases). Trimming pared 0 bases from V and 6 bases from J, leaving 8 bases between. CDR1 and CDR2 (germline): MNHEY, SVGAGI. The CDR3 consists of 14 residues. CDR3 nucleotides: TGTGCCAGCAGTTACTCAGGGGGGGCCGGGGAGCTGTTTTTT. Amino acids: CASSYSGGAGELFF.

This clone showed up just a few times. The chain uses TRBV13 and TRBJ2-7, with D uncertain. Germline loops: CDR1 PRHDT, CDR2 FYEKMQ (reference sequence). The germline V and J ends were trimmed by 4 bases and 3 bases, with 16 bases remaining between them. The CDR3 length is 15 residues. CDR3: CASSSQDTTYYEQYF. Here the CDR3 DNA reads TGTGCCAGCAGCTCCCAAGACACGACGTACTACGAGCAGTACTTC.

The chain links TRBV27 to TRBJ2-7; TRBD1 agrees at 9 bases. CDR3 length equals 15 residues. V shed 6 bases, J shed 7 bases, and the junction held 13 bases outside the gene matches. CDR1 is MNHEY and CDR2 is SMNVEV in the germline V gene (reference sequence). CDR3 sequence reads: CASSPSGTGFVEQYF. The CDR3 DNA sequence: TGTGCCAGCAGCCCCTCCGGGACAGGGTTTGTAGAGCAGTACTTC.

This clone was seen a few times. This chain uses TRBV19 with TRBJ2-7, with 10 bases matching TRBD2. The CDR3 spans 13 residues. V gave up 8 bases and J gave up 7 bases; unmatched junction bases: 8. Germline CDR1 reads LNHDA; CDR2 reads SQIVND (reference sequence). The CDR3, as DNA: TGTGCCAGTTCAGCGGGAGGGCTGTGGGAGCAGTACTTC. Protein: CASSAGGLWEQYF. Together with reference TRBV19 and TRBJ2-7, the CDR3 gives the full variable domain: DGGITQSPKYLFRKEGQNVTLSCEQNLNHDAMYWYRQDPGQGLRLIYYSQIVNDFQKGDIAEGYSVSREKKESFPLTVTSAQKNPTAFYLCASSAGGLWEQYFGPGTRLTVT.

The chain joins TRBV6-6 to TRBJ2-7, with 9 bases identical to TRBD1. This CDR3 contains 15 residues. Germline CDR1 MNHNY, CDR2 SVGAGI (reference sequence). Trimming cost V 6 bases and J 2 bases; bases outside gene matches: 8. The CDR3 reads CASSQPDRGAYEQYF. Written as DNA, the CDR3 is TGTGCCAGCAGCCAACCAGACAGGGGGGCCTACGAGCAGTACTTC.

This chain links TRBV11-3 with TRBJ2-4, with D uncertain. Germline V CDR1 and CDR2: SGHNT, YENEEA. The CDR3 covers 12 residues. The V end lost 1 base, the J end lost 7 bases, and 5 bases lay between the germline ends. CDR3 nucleotide sequence: TGTGCCAGCAGCTTAGGCCAGAACATTCAGTACTTC. Its protein is CASSLGQNIQYF. Based on the CDR3 plus reference TRBV11-3 and TRBJ2-4, the full variable domain is EAGVVQSPRYKIIEKKQPVAFWCNPISGHNTLYWYLQNLGQGPELLIRYENEEAVDDSQLPKDRFSAERLKGVDSTLKIQPAELGDSAVYLCASSLGQNIQYFGAGTRLSVL.

Here the CDR3 DNA reads TGTGCCAGCAGTGACAGGGAGAATCAGCCCCAGCATTTT. This codes for CASSDRENQPQHF. The chain couples TRBV2 to TRBJ1-5, with a weak D call TRBD1 (5 bases). The germline V and J ends were trimmed by 3 bases and 4 bases, with 7 bases remaining between them. Germline lookup yields CDR1 SNHLY and CDR2 FYNNEI. This CDR3 has 13 residues.

The chain has TRBV5-8 and TRBJ2-1; 7 positions agree with TRBD1. The CDR3 is made up of 15 amino acids. V lost 4 bases, J lost 1 base, and 5 bases stayed unmatched. Germline CDR1 SGHTS, CDR2 YDEGEE. In DNA, the CDR3 is TGTGCCAGCAGCCCAGACAGGGCTTCCTACAATGAGCAGTTCTTC. Its protein product is CASSPDRASYNEQFF.

This chain connects TRBV2 to TRBJ2-7; D remains unclear. V lost 7 bases, J lost 1 base, and 11 bases lay in between. Germline-derived CDR1 and CDR2 are SNHLY and FYNNEI. This CDR3 has 13 residues. For the CDR3, the DNA is TGTGCCAGCAAGGGCACCACATCCTACGAGCAGTACTTC. Protein product: CASKGTTSYEQYF.

The chain links TRBV11-3 to TRBJ2-1, with D unresolved. Trimming pared 5 bases from V and 8 bases from J, leaving 19 bases between. The CDR3 runs 15 residues. Germline V CDR1 and CDR2: SGHNT, YENEEA. The CDR3 loop is CASSRRSDISYEQFF. CDR3 sequence (DNA): TGTGCCAGCAGCCGCAGATCAGACATTTCCTATGAGCAGTTCTTC.

The chain carries TRBV7-2 and TRBJ2-4; D gene ambiguous. Germline V gene data show CDR1 as SGHTA and CDR2 as FQGNSA. This CDR3 contains 15 residues. The V and J ends lost 0 bases and 5 bases respectively, with 11 bases between them. In nucleotides, the CDR3 is TGTGCCAGCAGCTTAGCCGGAAGGGCGGAAAACATTCAGTACTTC. It translates to CASSLAGRAENIQYF.

This chain links TRBV7-9 with TRBJ2-7; TRBD2 aligns across 13 bases. With V trimmed by 4 bases and J by 2 bases, 14 bases remained unmatched. The CDR3 extends over 19 amino acids. Germline CDR1 SEHNR, CDR2 FQNEAQ (reference sequence). CDR3: CASSSSLAGGPTFTYEQYF. CDR3 nucleotides: TGTGCCAGCAGCTCTTCACTAGCGGGAGGGCCAACTTTCACCTACGAGCAGTACTTC.

The chain employs TRBV5-8 and TRBJ2-7, with 10 positions matching TRBD1. Germline lookup yields CDR1 SGHTS and CDR2 YDEGEE. V trimming: 3 bases; J trimming: 3 bases; junction bases outside the gene matches: 3. This CDR3 region has 14 residues. DNA for the CDR3: TGTGCCAGCAGCTGGGGACAGGGGAGCTACGAGCAGTACTTC. Protein: CASSWGQGSYEQYF.

V usage is TRBV7-9 and J usage is TRBJ2-3; no clear D. CDR3 length: 15 amino acids. Germline CDR1 is SEHNR and CDR2 is FQNEAQ (reference sequence). V dropped 1 base and J dropped 1 base, with 9 bases sitting between them. The CDR3 region is CASSLVEQRTDTQYF. DNA of the CDR3: TGTGCCAGCAGCTTAGTTGAGCAGCGCACAGATACGCAGTATTTT.

V and J are TRBV15 and TRBJ2-3, with D possibly TRBD2 on 6 matching bases. V was cut by 4 bases and J by 1 base, with 18 bases left in between. Germline CDR1 is LNHNV and CDR2 is YYDKDF (reference sequence). The CDR3 loop spans 17 amino acids. The CDR3 DNA sequence: TGTGCCACCAGCAAATTTAGACGGACTACCGGCACAGATACGCAGTATTTT. Protein: CATSKFRRTTGTDTQYF.

This chain's CDR3 is CASSLDHSTDTQYF. CDR3 nucleotide sequence: TGTGCCAGCAGCTTGGACCATTCGACAGATACGCAGTATTTT. The chain links TRBV5-4 to TRBJ2-3; D call uncertain. Trimming cost V 0 bases and J 3 bases, with 8 bases left between them. The CDR3 spans 14 residues. Germline CDR1 SGHNT, CDR2 YYREEE (reference sequence).

V gene TRBV30 combines with J gene TRBJ1-1; a possible D gene is TRBD1 (5 bases). Germline assignment: CDR1 GTSNPN and CDR2 SVGIG (reference sequence). The V gene lost 3 bases and the J gene lost 4 bases, with 12 bases spanning the gap. This CDR3 contains 13 residues. CDR3: CAWRVYDSTEAFF. CDR3 bases: TGTGCCTGGAGGGTTTATGACAGCACTGAAGCTTTCTTT.